This TCR beta chain was obtained from a study of CD8+ T cells in alopecia areata. Treatment denoted: oral pan-JAK inhibitor, 5-10 mg twice daily. Individuals with alopecia areata gave both lesional scalp punch biopsies and peripheral blood for collection. Sequencing relied on a cDNA template that was reverse transcribed from extracted RNA. The method was immunoSEQ multiplex PCR; TCRdb's version includes in-frame clones alone and lacks a portion of them. This table has approximately 170,000 clones, approximately 60% appearing once. CDR1 and CDR2 (germline): SNHLY, FYNNEI. The germline V and J ends were trimmed by 3 bases and 7 bases, with 18 bases remaining between them. The CDR3 covers 15 residues.

The specimen was CD4+ T cells sorted from blood, collected at week 4, from a patient treated with tofacitinib. This chain uses TRBV2 with TRBJ2-5; tentatively, D is TRBD2 (6 bases). This clonotype was sampled from a human donor with alopecia areata. The CDR3 DNA reads as TGTGCCAGCAGTGAGAGAGCTAGCGCGCCGTCGACCCAGTACTTC. Amino acid sequence: CASSERASAPSTQYF.